The clone carrying this T cell receptor beta chain was detected many times. Because this beta chain is a stray read in a library intended to capture alpha chains, its abundance should not be given much weight. This sample was included in a study of spatial heterogeneity in lung cancer. Time point reported: sample taken at primary tumor resection. Whole RNA was taken from tumor, nontumor lung or frozen PBMC; it was then sequenced unsorted. Germline-derived CDR1 and CDR2 are MDHEN and SYDVKM. V lost 5 bases and J lost 2; bases outside the gene matches: 5. The CDR3 totals 15 residues. Carried by each TCR cDNA molecule was a unique molecular identifier. In TCRdb, the 5' RACE reads were re-called with MiXCR into one record per CDR3 protein. In the table there are roughly 13,000 distinct CDR3 sequences, about 3.9% of which are singletons.

The material was PBMCs, obtained at surgery. The chain joins TRBV28 to TRBJ2-3, with TRBD1 identical over 9 bases. This receptor was obtained from a male donor with early-stage non-small cell lung cancer. This CDR3 is CASSLGQGYTDTQYF. In DNA form, the CDR3 reads TGTGCCAGCAGTCTGGGACAGGGATACACAGATACGCAGTATTTT.